This T cell receptor beta chain came from a study of tumor-infiltrating lymphocytes in oesophageal squamous cell carcinoma (dated by TCRdb to the mid-2010s). Concerning this clonotype itself: The specificity of this receptor is unknown. Per-base quality was not reported, and no clone a single base away is much larger than it.

Libraries were made using PCR. TCRdb shows the sequencer as Illumina HiSeq 2000. TCRdb reran the public reads through fastp at Q25 and MiXCR, keeping productive beta chains. Rows are unified per CDR3 protein, each entry keeping the most common DNA and genes. This sample is represented by about 15,000 distinct CDR3 sequences; roughly half of them were singletons. The ten largest clones add up to around two fifths of the sample. From a lookup of the germline V gene, CDR1 and CDR2 are MNHNS and SASEGT. The CDR3 holds 15 amino acids from the cysteine to the phenylalanine. This entry keeps only the CDR3 DNA: 45 bases, framed from base 1. Trimming at the junction amounts to 4 bases on V and 0 bases on J, and the germline ends lie 13 bases apart.

The rearrangement joined TRBV6-1 to TRBJ2-7, with no confident D gene call. This TCR came from a female donor with esophageal squamous cell carcinoma. Sequenced material: esophageal tumor tissue. The nucleotide sequence is given as TGTGCCAGCAGTGTAGAGCGATCAAGCTCCTACGAGCAGTACTTC. Its protein is CASSVERSSSYEQYF.